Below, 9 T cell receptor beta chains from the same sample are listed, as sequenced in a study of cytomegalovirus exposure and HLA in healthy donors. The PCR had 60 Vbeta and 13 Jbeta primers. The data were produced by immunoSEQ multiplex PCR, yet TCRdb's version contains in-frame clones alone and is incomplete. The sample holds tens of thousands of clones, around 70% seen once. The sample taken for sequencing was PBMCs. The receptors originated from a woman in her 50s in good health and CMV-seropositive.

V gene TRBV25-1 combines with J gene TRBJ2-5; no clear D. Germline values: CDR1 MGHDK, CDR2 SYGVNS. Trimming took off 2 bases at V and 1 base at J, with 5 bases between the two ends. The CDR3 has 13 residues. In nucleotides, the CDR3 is TGTGCCAGCAGTGAACTAGTCCAAGAGACCCAGTACTTC. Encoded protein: CASSELVQETQYF.

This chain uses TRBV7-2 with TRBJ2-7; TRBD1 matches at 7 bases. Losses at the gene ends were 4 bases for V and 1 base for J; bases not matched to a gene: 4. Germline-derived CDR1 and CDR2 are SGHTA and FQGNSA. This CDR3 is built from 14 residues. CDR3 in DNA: TGTGCCAGCAGCTCGGGACAGACTTCCTACGAGCAGTACTTC. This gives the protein CASSSGQTSYEQYF.

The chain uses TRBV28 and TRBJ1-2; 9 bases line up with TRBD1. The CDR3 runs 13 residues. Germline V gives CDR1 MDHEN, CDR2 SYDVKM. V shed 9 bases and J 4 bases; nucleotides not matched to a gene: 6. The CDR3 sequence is CASWDRASYGYTF. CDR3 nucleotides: TGTGCCAGTTGGGACAGGGCGAGCTATGGCTACACCTTC.

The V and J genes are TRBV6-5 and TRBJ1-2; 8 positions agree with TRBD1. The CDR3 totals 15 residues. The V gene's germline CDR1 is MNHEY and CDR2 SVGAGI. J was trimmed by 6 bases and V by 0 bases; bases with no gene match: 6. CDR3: CASSYSGRGQNGYTF. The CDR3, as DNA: TGTGCCAGCAGTTACTCTGGCAGGGGGCAAAATGGCTACACCTTC.

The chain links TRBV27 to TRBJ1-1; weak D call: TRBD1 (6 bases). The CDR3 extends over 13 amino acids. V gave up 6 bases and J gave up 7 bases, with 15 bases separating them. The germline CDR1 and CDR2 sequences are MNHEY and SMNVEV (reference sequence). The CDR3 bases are TGTGCCAGCAGACCGGGACATTCCCTTGAAGCTTTCTTT. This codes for CASRPGHSLEAFF.

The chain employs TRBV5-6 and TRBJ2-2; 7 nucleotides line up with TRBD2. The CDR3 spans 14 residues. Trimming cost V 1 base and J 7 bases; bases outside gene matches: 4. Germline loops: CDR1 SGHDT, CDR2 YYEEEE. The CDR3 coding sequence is TGTGCCAGCAGCTTGCTGGGCGGGAGCGGGGAGCTGTTTTTT. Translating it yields CASSLLGGSGELFF.

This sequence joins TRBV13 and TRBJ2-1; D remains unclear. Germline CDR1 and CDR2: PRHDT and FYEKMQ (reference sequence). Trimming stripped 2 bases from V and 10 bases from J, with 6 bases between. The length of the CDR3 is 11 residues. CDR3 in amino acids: CASSLRGEQFF. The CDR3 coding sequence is TGTGCCAGCAGCTTACGAGGCGAGCAGTTCTTC.

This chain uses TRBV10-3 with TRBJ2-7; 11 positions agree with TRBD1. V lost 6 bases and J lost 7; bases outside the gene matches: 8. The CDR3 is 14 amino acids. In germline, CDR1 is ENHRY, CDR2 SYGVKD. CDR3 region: CAIRRTGGAEEQYF. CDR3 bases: TGTGCCATCAGGCGGACAGGGGGCGCGGAGGAGCAGTACTTC.

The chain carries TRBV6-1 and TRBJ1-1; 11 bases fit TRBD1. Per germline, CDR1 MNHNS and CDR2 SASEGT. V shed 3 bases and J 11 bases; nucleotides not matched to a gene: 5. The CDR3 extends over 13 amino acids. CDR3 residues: CASSEGGDRGAFF. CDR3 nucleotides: TGTGCCAGCAGTGAGGGGGGGGACAGGGGGGCTTTCTTT.